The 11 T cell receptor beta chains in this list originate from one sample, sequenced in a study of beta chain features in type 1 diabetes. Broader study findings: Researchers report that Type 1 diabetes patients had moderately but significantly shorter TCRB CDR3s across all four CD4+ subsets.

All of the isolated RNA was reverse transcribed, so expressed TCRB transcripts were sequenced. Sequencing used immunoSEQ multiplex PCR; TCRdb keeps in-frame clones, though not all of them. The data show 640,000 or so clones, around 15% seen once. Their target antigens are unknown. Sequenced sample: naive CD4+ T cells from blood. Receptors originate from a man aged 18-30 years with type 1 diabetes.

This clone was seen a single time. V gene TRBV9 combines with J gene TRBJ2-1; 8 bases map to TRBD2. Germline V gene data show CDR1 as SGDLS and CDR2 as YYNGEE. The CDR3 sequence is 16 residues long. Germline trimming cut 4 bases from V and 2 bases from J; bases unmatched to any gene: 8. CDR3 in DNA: TGTGCCAGCAGCCGACTAGCGCGGGGGACCTACAATGAGCAGTTCTTC. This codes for CASSRLARGTYNEQFF.

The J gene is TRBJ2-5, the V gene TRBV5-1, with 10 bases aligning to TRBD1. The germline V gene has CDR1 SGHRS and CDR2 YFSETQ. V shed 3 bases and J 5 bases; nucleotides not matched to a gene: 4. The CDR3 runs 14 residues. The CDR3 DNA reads TGCGCCAGCAGCTCTCCGGACAGGGGGGAGACCCAGTACTTC. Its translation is CASSSPDRGETQYF. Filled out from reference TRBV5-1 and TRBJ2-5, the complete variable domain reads KAGVTQTPRYLIKTRGQQVTLSCSPISGHRSVSWYQQTPGQGLQFLFEYFSETQRNKGNFPGRFSGRQFSNSRSEMNVSTLELGDSALYLCASSSPDRGETQYFGPGTRLLVL.

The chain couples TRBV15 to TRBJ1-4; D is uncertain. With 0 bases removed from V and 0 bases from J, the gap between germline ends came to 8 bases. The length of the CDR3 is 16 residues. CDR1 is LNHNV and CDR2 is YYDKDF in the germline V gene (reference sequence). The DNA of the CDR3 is TGTGCCACCAGCAGAGATCGGTTTGCAACTAATGAAAAACTGTTTTTT. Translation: CATSRDRFATNEKLFF. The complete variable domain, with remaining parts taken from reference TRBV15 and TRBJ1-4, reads DAMVIQNPRYQVTQFGKPVTLSCSQTLNHNVMYWYQQKSSQAPKLLFHYYDKDFNNEADTPDNFQSRRPNTSFCFLDIRSPGLGDTAMYLCATSRDRFATNEKLFFGSGTQLSVL.

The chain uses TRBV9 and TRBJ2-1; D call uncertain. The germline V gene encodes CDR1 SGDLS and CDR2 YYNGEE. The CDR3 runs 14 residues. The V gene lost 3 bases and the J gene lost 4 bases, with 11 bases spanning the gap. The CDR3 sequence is CASSAGTGYNEQFF. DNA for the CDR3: TGTGCCAGCAGCGCGGGCACTGGGTACAATGAGCAGTTCTTC.

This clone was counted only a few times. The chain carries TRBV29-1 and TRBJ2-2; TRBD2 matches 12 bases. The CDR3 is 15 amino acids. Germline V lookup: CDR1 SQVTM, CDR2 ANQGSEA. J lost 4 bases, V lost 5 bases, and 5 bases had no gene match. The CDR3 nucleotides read TGCAGCGTTAGAGGACTAGCGGGGACCACCGGGGAGCTGTTTTTT. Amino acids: CSVRGLAGTTGELFF.

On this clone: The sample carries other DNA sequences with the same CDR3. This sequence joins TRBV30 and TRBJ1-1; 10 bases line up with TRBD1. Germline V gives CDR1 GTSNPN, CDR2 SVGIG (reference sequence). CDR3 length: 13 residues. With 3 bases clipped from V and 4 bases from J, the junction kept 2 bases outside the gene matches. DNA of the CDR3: TGTGCCTGGAGACGGACAGGGGGCACTGAAGCTTTCTTT. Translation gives CAWRRTGGTEAFF.

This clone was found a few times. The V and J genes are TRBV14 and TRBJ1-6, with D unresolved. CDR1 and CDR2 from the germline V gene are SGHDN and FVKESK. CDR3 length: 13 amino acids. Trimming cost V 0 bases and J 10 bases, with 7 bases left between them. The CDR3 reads CASSQDVGSPLHF. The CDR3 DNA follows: TGTGCCAGCAGCCAAGATGTGGGATCACCCCTCCACTTT. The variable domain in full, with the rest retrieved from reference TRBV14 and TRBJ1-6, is EAGVTQFPSHSVIEKGQTVTLRCDPISGHDNLYWYRRVMGKEIKFLLHFVKESKQDESGMPNNRFLAERTGGTYSTLKVQPAELEDSGVYFCASSQDVGSPLHFGNGTRLTVT.

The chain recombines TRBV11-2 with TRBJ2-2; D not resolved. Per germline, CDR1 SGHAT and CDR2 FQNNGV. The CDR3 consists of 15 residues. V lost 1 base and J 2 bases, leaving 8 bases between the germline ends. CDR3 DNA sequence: TGTGCCAGCAGCTTAGCGAAACTAAACACCGGGGAGCTGTTTTTT. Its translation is CASSLAKLNTGELFF.

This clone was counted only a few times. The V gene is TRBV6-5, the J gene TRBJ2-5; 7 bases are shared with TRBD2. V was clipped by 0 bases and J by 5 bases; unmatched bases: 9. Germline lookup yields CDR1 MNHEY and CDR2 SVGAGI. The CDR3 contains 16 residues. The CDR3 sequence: CASSYSGLAVPETQYF. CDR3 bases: TGTGCCAGCAGTTACTCGGGCCTAGCGGTCCCGGAGACCCAGTACTTC.

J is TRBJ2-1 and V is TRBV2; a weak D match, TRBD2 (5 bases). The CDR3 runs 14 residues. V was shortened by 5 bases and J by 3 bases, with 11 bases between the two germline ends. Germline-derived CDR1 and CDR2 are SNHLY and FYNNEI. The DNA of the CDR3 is TGTGCCAGCAGTCCGTTCGGACTCTACAATGAGCAGTTCTTC. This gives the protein CASSPFGLYNEQFF.

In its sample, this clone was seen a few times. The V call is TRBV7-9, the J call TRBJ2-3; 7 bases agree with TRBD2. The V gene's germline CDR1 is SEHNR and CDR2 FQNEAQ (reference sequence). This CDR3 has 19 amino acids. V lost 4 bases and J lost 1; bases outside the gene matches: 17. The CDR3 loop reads CASSYPWRGRSTGTDTQYF. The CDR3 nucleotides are TGTGCCAGCAGCTACCCGTGGCGGGGGAGATCTACCGGCACAGATACGCAGTATTTT. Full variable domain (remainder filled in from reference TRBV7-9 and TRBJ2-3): DTGVSQNPRHKITKRGQNVTFRCDPISEHNRLYWYRQTLGQGPEFLTYFQNEAQLEKSRLLSDRFSAERPKGSFSTLEIQRTEQGDSAMYLCASSYPWRGRSTGTDTQYFGPGTRLTVL.